In its sample, the clone carrying this T cell receptor (beta chain) was seen once. Its specificity is not known. A junction end diverges from the germline sequence, so it may reflect a read error. This specimen belongs to a study of T cell repertoires in cytomegalovirus infection. CDR1 and CDR2 (germline): LGHDT, YNNKEL (reference sequence). This CDR3 comprises 13 residues. TCRdb passed the reads through MiXCR, listing each CDR3 protein once. The table includes approximately 300,000 distinct CDR3 sequences, approximately 25% detected once. The sample in question was cultured PBMCs, obtained from culture after CMV antigen stimulation. This chain connects TRBV3-1 to TRBJ1-1; no definite D call. This clonotype originated in a human donor in good health (CMV status not recorded). Some clones in this sample may be carry-over from other donors' samples. CDR3 amino acids: CASSQDSPTEACF. CDR3 sequence (DNA): TGTGCCAGCAGCCAAGACAGTCCCACTGAAGCTTGCTTT.